These 32 T cell receptor beta chains share one sample of origin, sequenced in a study of shared clonotypes between healthy human individuals. Profiling relied on immunoSEQ multiplex PCR, and the TCRdb table lists in-frame clones only, not all of them. The sample comprises about 1.1 million clones, 75% to 85% of which are singletons, and 0.6% to 0.7% rests with the top ten. Sequenced material: memory CD4+ T cells from PBMCs. This sample's subset: CD45RA-negative fraction. These receptors originate from a man younger than 35 in good health. Some clones in this sample may be carry-over from other donors' samples.

The chain recombines TRBV2 with TRBJ2-3, with 7 bases fitting TRBD2. Germline-derived CDR1 and CDR2 are SNHLY and FYNNEI. The CDR3 has 13 amino acids. After removal of 9 bases from V and 0 bases from J, the junction contained 3 bases not matched to a gene. CDR3 amino acids: CARSGVSTDTQYF. CDR3 coding DNA: TGTGCCAGGAGCGGGGTTAGCACAGATACGCAGTATTTT.

The chain carries TRBV2 and TRBJ2-3; no definite D call. Germline V gene lookup returns CDR1 SNHLY and CDR2 FYNNEI. Trimming pared 6 bases from V and 6 bases from J, leaving 16 bases between. This CDR3 is 14 amino acids long. The CDR3 protein is CASRVELKVDTQYF. The CDR3 nucleotides are TGTGCCAGCAGGGTTGAGCTAAAGGTCGATACGCAGTATTTT.

V is TRBV4-1 and J is TRBJ2-7; the D call may be TRBD1 or TRBD2 (6 bases each). Germline V lookup: CDR1 MGHRA, CDR2 YSYEKL. The CDR3 spans 16 residues. V lost 2 bases to trimming and J lost 7 bases, with 21 bases between them. The CDR3 DNA reads as TGCGCCAGCAGCCAAAAAACGACAGGCCAGGGAGGAGAGCAGTACTTC. Its translation: CASSQKTTGQGGEQYF.

V and J are TRBV5-4 and TRBJ2-5, with 8 bases aligning to TRBD2. CDR1 and CDR2 from the germline V gene are SGHNT and YYREEE (reference sequence). This CDR3 is built from 15 residues. With V trimmed by 3 bases and J by 0 bases, 4 bases remained unmatched. CDR3 sequence (DNA): TGTGCCAGCAGCTATACTAGCGGATACCAAGAGACCCAGTACTTC. Translated: CASSYTSGYQETQYF.

The chain has TRBV4-3 and TRBJ1-5; possibly TRBD1 for D (5 bases). The CDR3 consists of 15 residues. Germline CDR1 reads LGHNA; CDR2 reads YSLEER. The V end was cut by 2 bases, the J end by 7 bases, with 15 bases between. CDR3 in DNA: TGCGCCAGCAGCCAAAGGGACGGTTCGGGGCAGCCCCAGCATTTT. The encoded protein is CASSQRDGSGQPQHF.

CDR3 sequence (DNA): TGTGCCAGCAGTGAGGCTAGCGGGAAATACGGGGAGCTGTTTTTT. Protein sequence: CASSEASGKYGELFF. The rearrangement joins TRBV2 to TRBJ2-2, with 9 bases identical to TRBD2. This CDR3 contains 15 residues. Per the germline V gene, CDR1 is SNHLY and CDR2 is FYNNEI. With V trimmed by 3 bases and J by 7 bases, 6 bases remained unmatched.

Turning to this clone: A much larger clone lies a single base off, so this may be a read error. The rearrangement joins TRBV30 to TRBJ2-5, with TRBD1 matching 10 bases. V lost 0 bases, J lost 5 bases, and 3 bases stayed unmatched. Germline V gene lookup returns CDR1 GTSNPN and CDR2 SVGIG (reference sequence). The length of the CDR3 is 14 residues. The CDR3 DNA reads as TGTGCCTGGAGTGTAATGGGACAGGGGGAGACCCAGTACTTC. Translating it yields CAWSVMGQGETQYF.

This rearrangement joins TRBV28 to TRBJ2-1, with 7 bases fitting TRBD2. The CDR3 runs to 14 residues. Per the germline V gene, CDR1 is MDHEN and CDR2 is SYDVKM. The junction had 8 bases not matched to a gene; V was cut back by 7 bases and J by 5 bases. The CDR3 DNA is TGTGCCAGCAATAGGGCGGGAGCGAACAATGAGCAGTTCTTC. It codes for CASNRAGANNEQFF.

There are many counts of this clone. This sequence joins TRBV5-4 and TRBJ1-2, with a tentative D call TRBD1 (6 bases). V dropped 0 bases and J dropped 7 bases, with 10 bases sitting between them. The CDR3 contains 13 residues. CDR1 is SGHNT, CDR2 YYREEE, per germline (reference sequence). CDR3 in DNA: TGTGCCAGCAGCTTGGGTGGGGGCATTGGCTACACCTTC. The encoded protein is CASSLGGGIGYTF.

The rearrangement uses TRBV15 and TRBJ2-3, with 9 positions matching TRBD1. CDR3 length: 16 residues. V shed 5 bases and J 5 bases; nucleotides not matched to a gene: 11. Germline V gene sequence: CDR1 LNHNV, CDR2 YYDKDF (reference sequence). The CDR3 reads CATSGAGTGWVDTQYF. The CDR3 coding sequence is TGTGCCACCAGCGGTGCCGGGACAGGGTGGGTAGATACGCAGTATTTT.

V gene TRBV7-2 combines with J gene TRBJ2-1; D might be TRBD2 (6 bases). CDR1 and CDR2 from the germline V gene are SGHTA and FQGNSA. Trimming took 2 bases from V and 0 from J, leaving 11 bases between them. CDR3 length equals 16 residues. CDR3 amino acids: CASSLQQRVSYNEQFF. The CDR3 DNA reads TGTGCCAGCAGCTTACAACAGCGGGTCTCCTACAATGAGCAGTTCTTC.

The V gene is TRBV10-3, the J gene TRBJ1-2, with D possibly matching TRBD1 (6 bases). Germline V gene data show CDR1 as ENHRY and CDR2 as SYGVKD. Deletions cut 7 bases from V and 5 bases from J, with 14 bases between. This CDR3 spans 13 amino acids. The CDR3 reads CAITQQGSYGYTF. The CDR3 DNA reads TGTGCCATCACCCAACAGGGTTCATATGGCTACACCTTC.

The CDR3 DNA is TGTGCCAGCAGTTTTCCCCCCTATGGCTACACCTTC. It specifies CASSFPPYGYTF. The rearrangement links TRBV28 to TRBJ1-2; the D is unclear. Trimming pared 3 bases from V and 4 bases from J, leaving 6 bases between. Germline-derived CDR1 and CDR2 are MDHEN and SYDVKM. CDR3 length: 12 amino acids.

This chain uses TRBV7-2 with TRBJ2-5; no clear D gene. The CDR3 covers 15 residues. The V end was cut by 5 bases, the J end by 2 bases, with 15 bases between. Germline CDR1 and CDR2: SGHTA and FQGNSA. The DNA of the CDR3 is TGTGCCAGCAGCCGACGGGTCCCGACTCAAGAGACCCAGTACTTC. Protein product: CASSRRVPTQETQYF.

V gene TRBV28 combines with J gene TRBJ2-1, with D possibly matching TRBD2 (7 bases). The CDR3 length is 14 residues. V lost 8 bases, J lost 6 bases, and 17 bases lay in between. CDR1 MDHEN and CDR2 SYDVKM come from the germline V gene. CDR3 sequence reads: CASLLSRGLNEQFF. The CDR3 DNA follows: TGTGCCAGCCTCCTCTCGCGGGGGCTCAATGAGCAGTTCTTC. Full variable domain (missing parts from reference TRBV28 and TRBJ2-1): DVKVTQSSRYLVKRTGEKVFLECVQDMDHENMFWYRQDPGLGLRLIYFSYDVKMKEKGDIPEGYSVSREKKERFSLILESASTNQTSMYLCASLLSRGLNEQFFGPGTRLTVL.

The chain is built from TRBV5-1 and TRBJ1-3, with a weak D call TRBD1 (5 bases). Germline V CDR1 and CDR2: SGHRS, YFSETQ. V gave up 2 bases and J gave up 6 bases, with 21 bases separating them. The CDR3 loop spans 17 amino acids. This CDR3 is CASSFWGGPGRQNTIYF. The CDR3 nucleotides read TGCGCCAGCAGCTTTTGGGGTGGCCCGGGACGGCAAAACACCATATATTTT.

The sample holds a few counts of this clone. The V and J genes are TRBV4-2 and TRBJ2-1; 9 bases match TRBD1. Looked up from germline, CDR1 is LGHNA and CDR2 is YNFKEQ. CDR3 length equals 17 residues. The trim removed 2 bases at V and 0 bases at J, leaving 5 bases unmatched. CDR3 in DNA: TGTGCCAGCAGCCAATTCCCGGGACAGGGCTCCTACAATGAGCAGTTCTTC. It encodes CASSQFPGQGSYNEQFF.

The chain uses TRBV15 and TRBJ1-4, with 7 positions matching TRBD1. The CDR3 is 15 amino acids. CDR1 is LNHNV, CDR2 YYDKDF, per germline (reference sequence). The trim removed 3 bases at V and 0 bases at J, leaving 1 base unmatched. The CDR3 coding sequence is TGTGCCACCAGCAGGGGACAGCCAACTAATGAAAAACTGTTTTTT. It yields the protein CATSRGQPTNEKLFF.

Worth noting for this clone: Other DNA variants within this sample encode the same CDR3. CDR3 residues: CAWSVLGGTEAFF. The CDR3 nucleotides read TGTGCCTGGAGTGTACTCGGAGGCACTGAAGCTTTCTTT. The chain is built from TRBV30 and TRBJ1-1; no clear D. Between the trimmed V and J ends, which lost 0 bases and 4 bases, there was a span of 9 bases. CDR1 is GTSNPN, CDR2 SVGIG, per germline (reference sequence). The length of the CDR3 is 13 residues.

This rearrangement joins TRBV28 to TRBJ1-2; D remains ambiguous. Trimming took 5 bases from V and 7 from J, leaving 8 bases between them. The CDR3 covers 11 residues. CDR1 and CDR2 (germline): MDHEN, SYDVKM. CDR3 DNA: TGTGCCAGCAGTGTCGATTTTGGCTACACCTTC. Translating it yields CASSVDFGYTF.

This clone is a singleton in its sample. The V gene is TRBV7-3, the J gene TRBJ2-1; D uncertain. The CDR3 has 18 amino acids. Trimming took off 5 bases at V and 0 bases at J, with 20 bases between the two ends. Germline assignment: CDR1 SGHTA and CDR2 FQGTGA. For the CDR3, the DNA is TGTGCCAGCAGCCTAGTGGATACCGGACCGGACTCCTACAATGAGCAGTTCTTC. Translated, it gives CASSLVDTGPDSYNEQFF.

In this sample, this clone turned up many times. This chain joins TRBV4-2 and TRBJ2-7; 11 bases align to TRBD2. The V gene's germline CDR1 is LGHNA and CDR2 YNFKEQ. Trimming cost V 0 bases and J 2 bases; bases outside gene matches: 12. The CDR3 runs 19 residues. CDR3 nucleotide sequence: TGTGCCAGCAGCCAAGATCGGAATCTAGCGGGAGGTACCCCCTACGAGCAGTACTTC. Residues: CASSQDRNLAGGTPYEQYF.

V is TRBV9 and J is TRBJ2-3; D remains unclear. CDR1 and CDR2 from the germline V gene are SGDLS and YYNGEE. Trimming pared 3 bases from V and 1 base from J, leaving 18 bases between. The CDR3 sequence is 17 residues long. CDR3 coding DNA: TGTGCCAGCAGCGCCCCCTCCCGAGAGCCTCGCACAGATACGCAGTATTTT. It translates to CASSAPSREPRTDTQYF.

The chain has TRBV7-3 and TRBJ2-6, with unresolved D. Germline assignment: CDR1 SGHTA and CDR2 FQGTGA. The CDR3 is 16 residues long. Trimming cost V 1 base and J 0 bases, with 7 bases left between them. The DNA for the CDR3 is TGTGCCAGCAGCTTAATCCCCAGCTCTGGGGCCAACGTCCTGACTTTC. This encodes CASSLIPSSGANVLTF.

This chain connects TRBV28 to TRBJ2-7, with TRBD2 as a possible D gene (7 bases). The germline gives CDR1 MDHEN, CDR2 SYDVKM. The length of the CDR3 is 17 residues. V lost 7 bases and J 3 bases, leaving 25 bases between the germline ends. For the CDR3, the DNA is TGTGCCAGCACCGGCAGTCTAGGGGGGGCGCTCCACTACGAGCAGTACTTC. Translating gives CASTGSLGGALHYEQYF.

The CDR3 loop is CATSRDTAGAYGYTF. The CDR3 nucleotides are TGTGCCACCAGCAGAGATACGGCAGGGGCCTATGGCTACACCTTC. The chain uses TRBV15 and TRBJ1-2; D perhaps matches TRBD1 (6 bases). V lost 0 bases and J lost 4, with 12 bases in between. The CDR3 spans 15 residues. Germline V CDR1 and CDR2: LNHNV, YYDKDF (reference sequence).

V and J are TRBV27 and TRBJ1-2; D call uncertain. The CDR3 extends over 14 amino acids. V dropped 3 bases and J dropped 8 bases, with 16 bases sitting between them. Germline V CDR1 and CDR2: MNHEY, SMNVEV (reference sequence). The chain's CDR3 is CASSLAERRGGYTF. As DNA, the CDR3 is TGTGCCAGCAGTTTGGCGGAGAGGCGTGGGGGCTACACCTTC.

This sequence joins TRBV5-5 and TRBJ2-3; D may be TRBD2 (6 bases). This CDR3 contains 14 residues. Trimming shortened V by 5 bases and J by 2 bases, and 12 bases separated the two germline ends. Germline lookup yields CDR1 SGHKS and CDR2 YYEKEE (reference sequence). The CDR3 region has the DNA TGTGCCAGCAGACCGGACTACTACACAGATACGCAGTATTTT. Encoded protein: CASRPDYYTDTQYF.

The chain joins TRBV5-1 to TRBJ2-3; 12 bases fit TRBD2. Germline CDR1 is SGHRS and CDR2 is YFSETQ. The CDR3 is made up of 15 amino acids. Losses at the gene ends were 2 bases for V and 6 bases for J; bases not matched to a gene: 4. CDR3 bases: TGCGCCAGCAGCTTCCTAGCGGGAGGGGGTGATACGCAGTATTTT. Protein: CASSFLAGGGDTQYF.

This sequence joins TRBV10-3 and TRBJ2-2, with a tentative D call TRBD1 (6 bases). CDR3 length: 15 amino acids. From germline, CDR1 is ENHRY and CDR2 SYGVKD. The V and J ends lost 10 bases and 4 bases respectively, with 19 bases between them. CDR3: CATKGGTELTGELFF. The CDR3 bases are TGTGCCACCAAAGGGGGAACAGAGCTCACCGGGGAGCTGTTTTTT.

This chain uses TRBV9 with TRBJ1-1, with D unresolved. The CDR3 spans 15 residues. The V end was cut by 4 bases, the J end by 5 bases, with 18 bases between. Per germline, CDR1 SGDLS and CDR2 YYNGEE. The CDR3 nucleotides are TGTGCCAGCAGCCCACCCGGCAGCCTGGAAACTGAAGCTTTCTTT. Its protein product is CASSPPGSLETEAFF.

The chain combines TRBV6-5 with TRBJ1-2; D is perhaps TRBD1 (6 bases). This CDR3 is built from 13 residues. Germline V gene lookup returns CDR1 MNHEY and CDR2 SVGAGI. V was clipped by 6 bases and J by 4 bases, with 12 bases between them. As DNA, the CDR3 is TGTGCCAGCAGACCCGGACAGTTCTATGGCTACACCTTC. It specifies CASRPGQFYGYTF.